This is a list of T cell receptor beta chains from one sample in a study of cytomegalovirus exposure and HLA in healthy donors. Assay used: immunoSEQ multiplex PCR; TCRdb lists only in-frame clones, some missing. The sample lists some 220,000 clones; 75% to 95% were seen once. Sequencing was done on a sample of PBMCs. Every receptor here comes from a woman aged 18-30 years in good health and CMV-seronegative. CDR3s leave out the opening cysteine and the closing phenylalanine or tryptophan. A D gene is named only where the DNA matches it firmly.

CDR3 | length | J | D | V
AISAPGLADNEQF | 13 | TRBJ2-1 | TRBD2 | TRBV10-3
ASSISGNRAAALWGSYNEQF | 20 | TRBJ2-1 | . | TRBV19
ATSSVPGVPEAF | 12 | TRBJ1-1 | . | TRBV15
ASSAGQDYGYT | 11 | TRBJ1-2 | TRBD1 | TRBV9
SATETGVLY | 9 | TRBJ2-7 | TRBD1 | TRBV20-1
ASSQGTGYYEQY | 12 | TRBJ2-7 | TRBD1 | TRBV5-1
ASSPSGGPAYEQY | 13 | TRBJ2-7 | . | TRBV4-2
ASIRGQGAAEAF | 12 | TRBJ1-1 | TRBD1 | TRBV27
AWSVPRLAETQY | 12 | TRBJ2-5 | . | TRBV30
ASSEAVQGKVGGYT | 14 | TRBJ1-2 | . | TRBV2
ASSLGQFTDTQY | 12 | TRBJ2-3 | TRBD1 | TRBV7-7
ATSPRGGQGTQY | 12 | TRBJ2-5 | TRBD2 | TRBV27
ASSETGREAF | 10 | TRBJ1-1 | . | TRBV10-1
ASSLVGRGGREQY | 13 | TRBJ2-7 | TRBD2 | TRBV5-1
ASSDSRTGRGWRSEQF | 16 | TRBJ2-1 | . | TRBV6-4
SASEQETQY | 9 | TRBJ2-5 | . | TRBV20-1
AWSVRSGDYGYT | 12 | TRBJ1-2 | . | TRBV30
ASSASIDRGRLDTEAF | 16 | TRBJ1-1 | TRBD1 | TRBV19
AWSVSAGNSQY | 11 | TRBJ2-4 | . | TRBV30
AWVVKGAAGYT | 11 | TRBJ1-2 | . | TRBV30
AIAGGGRNYGYT | 12 | TRBJ1-2 | TRBD1 | TRBV10-3
ASSRTLSGEEQF | 12 | TRBJ2-1 | . | TRBV18
ASSQVIWPGLAGSEQF | 16 | TRBJ2-1 | TRBD2 | TRBV4-1
ASKGVGGQETQY | 12 | TRBJ2-5 | . | TRBV6-6
ASSFYGTSGRSSYNEQF | 17 | TRBJ2-1 | TRBD2 | TRBV19
AWSVTRGSYGYT | 12 | TRBJ1-2 | TRBD1 | TRBV30
ASSNRVGSYNEQF | 13 | TRBJ2-1 | . | TRBV7-9
ASSLTGLNEKLF | 12 | TRBJ1-4 | . | TRBV6-1
ASSLVRVGALH | 11 | TRBJ1-6 | . | TRBV11-2
ASSPSSKTLGTYSYNEQF | 18 | TRBJ2-1 | . | TRBV5-1
ASSHLEHRGSRNTEAF | 16 | TRBJ1-1 | TRBD1 | TRBV7-3
ASSPGGQYGYT | 11 | TRBJ1-2 | TRBD1 | TRBV6-5
ASRPPGLLREQY | 12 | TRBJ2-7 | . | TRBV27
ASRIQGAILSYEQY | 14 | TRBJ2-7 | TRBD1 | TRBV2
ASRSGTDEKETQY | 13 | TRBJ2-5 | TRBD1 | TRBV6-1
ASSPRTENTEAF | 12 | TRBJ1-1 | . | TRBV18
ASSRTQGSVEQF | 12 | TRBJ2-1 | . | TRBV7-8
ASSLLQGLGNSNQPQH | 16 | TRBJ1-5 | . | TRBV7-8
ASSGTKDGGPEQY | 13 | TRBJ2-7 | . | TRBV10-2
ASSSPGATNEKLF | 13 | TRBJ1-4 | . | TRBV6-5
ASSPGDPSAGGSGDTGELF | 19 | TRBJ2-2 | . | TRBV5-1
ASQNGLENIQY | 11 | TRBJ2-4 | TRBD2 | TRBV2
ASSGTEYTEAF | 11 | TRBJ1-1 | . | TRBV9
ASSLDAGGAEAF | 12 | TRBJ1-1 | . | TRBV27
ASSAYGSGRAEELF | 14 | TRBJ2-2 | TRBD2 | TRBV6-1
ASSGQVDPYFRAEAF | 15 | TRBJ1-1 | TRBD1 | TRBV7-9